The rows below give T cell receptor beta chains drawn from one sample of a study of T cell repertoires in cytomegalovirus infection. Their recognized antigens are unknown. TCRdb re-called the reads with MiXCR, one entry per CDR3 protein. The table includes about 830,000 distinct CDR3 sequences, less than 35% detected once. Source: cultured CD8+ T cells from PBMCs, taken from culture after CMV antigen stimulation. These receptors were obtained from a human donor in good health (CMV status not recorded). Some clones in this sample may be carry-over from other donors' samples. Both conserved end residues are part of each CDR3. The order of the fields is D gene, clone size, V gene, J gene, CDR3 DNA, CDR3 protein. A D gene is named only where the DNA matches it firmly. For some rows the clone size is stated as once, few or many, or as a class when expanded; others skip it.

.	few	TRBV29-1	TRBJ1-1	TGCAGCGTTGAAAGTGGGACTGAAGCTTTCTTT	CSVESGTEAFF
.	.	TRBV27	TRBJ1-1	TGTGCCAGCAGTTTCTCCTCCGGGGTGAACACTGAAGCTTTCTTT	CASSFSSGVNTEAFF
.	.	TRBV20-1	TRBJ2-3	TGCAGTGCCCTTCGGGGTGGGAGCACAGATACGCAGTATTTT	CSALRGGSTDTQYF
.	few	TRBV4-1	TRBJ1-3	TGCGCCAGCAGCCTCCGGGACCCCGGCTCTGGAAACACCATATATTTT	CASSLRDPGSGNTIYF
.	.	TRBV20-1	TRBJ1-6	TGCAGTGCTACTTCCCCCCGGGACACCTATAATTCACCCCTCCACTTT	CSATSPRDTYNSPLHF
TRBD1	.	TRBV12-3/TRBV12-4	TRBJ2-1	TGTGCCAGCAGATTCACAGGGGGACGCGAGCAGTTCTTC	CASRFTGGREQFF
TRBD2	.	TRBV2	TRBJ2-3	TGTGCCAGCAGTGATCAGCGGGGGGCGGAAGATACGCAGTATTTT	CASSDQRGAEDTQYF
TRBD1	.	TRBV5-4	TRBJ1-4	TGTGCCAGCAGCGCCGACAGGGGAGGAGGTAATGAAAAACTGTTTTTT	CASSADRGGGNEKLFF
.	.	TRBV7-6	TRBJ1-1	TGTGCCAGCCAAGGGGGGCCGCCGGAAGCTTTCTTT	CASQGGPPEAFF
TRBD2	.	TRBV4-1	TRBJ2-1	TGCGCCAGCAGCCAAGCGGGACTAGCCGGGAATGAGCAGTTCTTC	CASSQAGLAGNEQFF
TRBD2	.	TRBV4-1	TRBJ2-1	TGCGCCAGCAGCCGAAGTCGGCTAGCGGTATACAATGAGCAGTTCTTC	CASSRSRLAVYNEQFF
.	.	TRBV6-1	TRBJ1-3	TGTGCCAGCAGTGGCCCGGGACCTTCTGGAAACACCATATATTTT	CASSGPGPSGNTIYF
TRBD1	.	TRBV27	TRBJ2-2	TGTGCCAGCGGTACGCCGGACAGGGTTTACACCGGGGAGCTGTTTTTT	CASGTPDRVYTGELFF
.	few	TRBV2	TRBJ1-4	TGTGCCAGCAGGCTCCGGGGCAGCGGGCGGACTAATGAAAAACTGTTTTTT	CASRLRGSGRTNEKLFF
.	.	TRBV14	TRBJ2-1	TGTGCCAGCAGCCAAGAGCTAGGACACCAAGACAATGAGCAGTTCTTC	CASSQELGHQDNEQFF
TRBD2	.	TRBV27	TRBJ2-5	TGTGCCAGCAGTTTATCCCCAACTAGCGGGGGGAGAGGAGAGACCCAGTACTTC	CASSLSPTSGGRGETQYF
TRBD1	.	TRBV12-3/TRBV12-4	TRBJ2-5	TGTGCCAGCAGTCACCGACAGGGAATAGACTTC	CASSHRQGIDF
TRBD1	few	TRBV7-9	TRBJ2-7	TGTGCCAGCAGCTTTGACAGGGTTGACTCCTACGAGCAGTACTTC	CASSFDRVDSYEQYF
.	.	TRBV12-3/TRBV12-4	TRBJ1-1	TGTGCCAGCAGTTTAGATCTTAACGGGGGTTTCTTT	CASSLDLNGGFF
.	few	TRBV5-4	TRBJ1-1	TGTGCCAGCAGCCGCCGGGAAGCGCCTGAAGCTTTCTTT	CASSRREAPEAFF
TRBD1	.	TRBV2	TRBJ1-2	TGTGCCAGCAGTGAGAGTAAGGCAGGGGGCGCCGGTGGCTACACCTTC	CASSESKAGGAGGYTF
.	few	TRBV5-5	TRBJ1-1	TGTGCCAGCAGCCTACTCTTGGGGGGGGTAGTACCTGAAGCTTTCTTT	CASSLLLGGVVPEAFF
.	few	TRBV12-3/TRBV12-4	TRBJ1-1	TGTGCCAGCAGTCACAGCGAGAGGACTGAAGCTTTCTTT	CASSHSERTEAFF
.	.	TRBV11-2	TRBJ2-1	TGTGCCAGCTCAGTCAACCCTGGGGACTACAATGAGCAGTTCTTC	CASSVNPGDYNEQFF
.	.	TRBV7-2	TRBJ2-2	TGTGCCAGCAGCCAAACTATTAACACCGGGGAGCTGTTTTTT	CASSQTINTGELFF
.	.	TRBV7-6	TRBJ2-1	TGTGCCAGCAGCTCCAGGAAATACAATGAGCAGTTCTTC	CASSSRKYNEQFF
TRBD1	.	TRBV18	TRBJ1-1	TGTGCCAGCTCACCATGGGGACAGGGGGTAACTGAAGCTTTCTTT	CASSPWGQGVTEAFF
.	.	TRBV7-9	TRBJ2-7	TGTGCCAGCAGCTTAGGGGGTTACGGTCCTCCCCAGGCAGGGAGCGACGAGCAGTACTTC	CASSLGGYGPPQAGSDEQYF
.	.	TRBV12-3/TRBV12-4	TRBJ1-5	TGTGCCAGCAGTTTTTTGGTGCGACATGGAGAGAGGGGCAATCAGCCCCAGCATTTT	CASSFLVRHGERGNQPQHF